This T cell receptor (beta chain) was sequenced for a study of blood T cell repertoires in COVID-19. Study information: Acute-phase and convalescent COVID-19 samples originated in the United States, Italy and Spain. In each case, the material was cDNA or gDNA derived from T cells, B-cell-depleted T cells, or PBMCs.

Source study methods: Estimated nucleated cell counts came from reference gene primer amplification. Sequenced by immunoSEQ multiplex PCR; TCRdb stores in-frame clones only, minus some. V and J calls and clone size come straight from that table; D and trimming were deduced from the DNA. The sample lists about 440,000 clones; approximately 90% were seen once. Trimming removed 0 bases from V and 5 bases from J; junction bases left unmatched: 7. The CDR3 extends over 15 amino acids. Germline CDR1 and CDR2: SGHAT and FQNNGV. The source material was peripheral blood. V gene TRBV11-2 combines with J gene TRBJ2-7, with 7 bases matching TRBD2. The sequence was collected from a woman aged 30 to 39 with acute or convalescent COVID-19. CDR3 residues: CASSLDLRGSNEQYF. CDR3 nucleotides: TGTGCCAGCAGCTTAGATTTGCGGGGGAGCAACGAGCAGTACTTC.